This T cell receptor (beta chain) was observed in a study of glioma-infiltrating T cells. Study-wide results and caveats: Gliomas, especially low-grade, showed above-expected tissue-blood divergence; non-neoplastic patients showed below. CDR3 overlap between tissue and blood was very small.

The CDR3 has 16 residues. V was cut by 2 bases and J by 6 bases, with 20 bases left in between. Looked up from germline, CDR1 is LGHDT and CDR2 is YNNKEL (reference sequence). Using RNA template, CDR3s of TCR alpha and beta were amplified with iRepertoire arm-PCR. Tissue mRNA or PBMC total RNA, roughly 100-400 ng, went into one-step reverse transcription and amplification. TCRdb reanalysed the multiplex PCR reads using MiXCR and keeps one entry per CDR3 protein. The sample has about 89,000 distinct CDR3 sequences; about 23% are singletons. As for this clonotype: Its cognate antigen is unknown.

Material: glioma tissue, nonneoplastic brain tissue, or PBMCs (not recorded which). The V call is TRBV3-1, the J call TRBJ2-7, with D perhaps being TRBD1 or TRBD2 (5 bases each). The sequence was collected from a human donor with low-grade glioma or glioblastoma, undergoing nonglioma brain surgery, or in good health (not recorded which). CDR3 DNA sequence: TGTGCCAGCAGCCAACGACCGGGACGGAAGACCATCGAGCAGTACTTC. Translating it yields CASSQRPGRKTIEQYF.